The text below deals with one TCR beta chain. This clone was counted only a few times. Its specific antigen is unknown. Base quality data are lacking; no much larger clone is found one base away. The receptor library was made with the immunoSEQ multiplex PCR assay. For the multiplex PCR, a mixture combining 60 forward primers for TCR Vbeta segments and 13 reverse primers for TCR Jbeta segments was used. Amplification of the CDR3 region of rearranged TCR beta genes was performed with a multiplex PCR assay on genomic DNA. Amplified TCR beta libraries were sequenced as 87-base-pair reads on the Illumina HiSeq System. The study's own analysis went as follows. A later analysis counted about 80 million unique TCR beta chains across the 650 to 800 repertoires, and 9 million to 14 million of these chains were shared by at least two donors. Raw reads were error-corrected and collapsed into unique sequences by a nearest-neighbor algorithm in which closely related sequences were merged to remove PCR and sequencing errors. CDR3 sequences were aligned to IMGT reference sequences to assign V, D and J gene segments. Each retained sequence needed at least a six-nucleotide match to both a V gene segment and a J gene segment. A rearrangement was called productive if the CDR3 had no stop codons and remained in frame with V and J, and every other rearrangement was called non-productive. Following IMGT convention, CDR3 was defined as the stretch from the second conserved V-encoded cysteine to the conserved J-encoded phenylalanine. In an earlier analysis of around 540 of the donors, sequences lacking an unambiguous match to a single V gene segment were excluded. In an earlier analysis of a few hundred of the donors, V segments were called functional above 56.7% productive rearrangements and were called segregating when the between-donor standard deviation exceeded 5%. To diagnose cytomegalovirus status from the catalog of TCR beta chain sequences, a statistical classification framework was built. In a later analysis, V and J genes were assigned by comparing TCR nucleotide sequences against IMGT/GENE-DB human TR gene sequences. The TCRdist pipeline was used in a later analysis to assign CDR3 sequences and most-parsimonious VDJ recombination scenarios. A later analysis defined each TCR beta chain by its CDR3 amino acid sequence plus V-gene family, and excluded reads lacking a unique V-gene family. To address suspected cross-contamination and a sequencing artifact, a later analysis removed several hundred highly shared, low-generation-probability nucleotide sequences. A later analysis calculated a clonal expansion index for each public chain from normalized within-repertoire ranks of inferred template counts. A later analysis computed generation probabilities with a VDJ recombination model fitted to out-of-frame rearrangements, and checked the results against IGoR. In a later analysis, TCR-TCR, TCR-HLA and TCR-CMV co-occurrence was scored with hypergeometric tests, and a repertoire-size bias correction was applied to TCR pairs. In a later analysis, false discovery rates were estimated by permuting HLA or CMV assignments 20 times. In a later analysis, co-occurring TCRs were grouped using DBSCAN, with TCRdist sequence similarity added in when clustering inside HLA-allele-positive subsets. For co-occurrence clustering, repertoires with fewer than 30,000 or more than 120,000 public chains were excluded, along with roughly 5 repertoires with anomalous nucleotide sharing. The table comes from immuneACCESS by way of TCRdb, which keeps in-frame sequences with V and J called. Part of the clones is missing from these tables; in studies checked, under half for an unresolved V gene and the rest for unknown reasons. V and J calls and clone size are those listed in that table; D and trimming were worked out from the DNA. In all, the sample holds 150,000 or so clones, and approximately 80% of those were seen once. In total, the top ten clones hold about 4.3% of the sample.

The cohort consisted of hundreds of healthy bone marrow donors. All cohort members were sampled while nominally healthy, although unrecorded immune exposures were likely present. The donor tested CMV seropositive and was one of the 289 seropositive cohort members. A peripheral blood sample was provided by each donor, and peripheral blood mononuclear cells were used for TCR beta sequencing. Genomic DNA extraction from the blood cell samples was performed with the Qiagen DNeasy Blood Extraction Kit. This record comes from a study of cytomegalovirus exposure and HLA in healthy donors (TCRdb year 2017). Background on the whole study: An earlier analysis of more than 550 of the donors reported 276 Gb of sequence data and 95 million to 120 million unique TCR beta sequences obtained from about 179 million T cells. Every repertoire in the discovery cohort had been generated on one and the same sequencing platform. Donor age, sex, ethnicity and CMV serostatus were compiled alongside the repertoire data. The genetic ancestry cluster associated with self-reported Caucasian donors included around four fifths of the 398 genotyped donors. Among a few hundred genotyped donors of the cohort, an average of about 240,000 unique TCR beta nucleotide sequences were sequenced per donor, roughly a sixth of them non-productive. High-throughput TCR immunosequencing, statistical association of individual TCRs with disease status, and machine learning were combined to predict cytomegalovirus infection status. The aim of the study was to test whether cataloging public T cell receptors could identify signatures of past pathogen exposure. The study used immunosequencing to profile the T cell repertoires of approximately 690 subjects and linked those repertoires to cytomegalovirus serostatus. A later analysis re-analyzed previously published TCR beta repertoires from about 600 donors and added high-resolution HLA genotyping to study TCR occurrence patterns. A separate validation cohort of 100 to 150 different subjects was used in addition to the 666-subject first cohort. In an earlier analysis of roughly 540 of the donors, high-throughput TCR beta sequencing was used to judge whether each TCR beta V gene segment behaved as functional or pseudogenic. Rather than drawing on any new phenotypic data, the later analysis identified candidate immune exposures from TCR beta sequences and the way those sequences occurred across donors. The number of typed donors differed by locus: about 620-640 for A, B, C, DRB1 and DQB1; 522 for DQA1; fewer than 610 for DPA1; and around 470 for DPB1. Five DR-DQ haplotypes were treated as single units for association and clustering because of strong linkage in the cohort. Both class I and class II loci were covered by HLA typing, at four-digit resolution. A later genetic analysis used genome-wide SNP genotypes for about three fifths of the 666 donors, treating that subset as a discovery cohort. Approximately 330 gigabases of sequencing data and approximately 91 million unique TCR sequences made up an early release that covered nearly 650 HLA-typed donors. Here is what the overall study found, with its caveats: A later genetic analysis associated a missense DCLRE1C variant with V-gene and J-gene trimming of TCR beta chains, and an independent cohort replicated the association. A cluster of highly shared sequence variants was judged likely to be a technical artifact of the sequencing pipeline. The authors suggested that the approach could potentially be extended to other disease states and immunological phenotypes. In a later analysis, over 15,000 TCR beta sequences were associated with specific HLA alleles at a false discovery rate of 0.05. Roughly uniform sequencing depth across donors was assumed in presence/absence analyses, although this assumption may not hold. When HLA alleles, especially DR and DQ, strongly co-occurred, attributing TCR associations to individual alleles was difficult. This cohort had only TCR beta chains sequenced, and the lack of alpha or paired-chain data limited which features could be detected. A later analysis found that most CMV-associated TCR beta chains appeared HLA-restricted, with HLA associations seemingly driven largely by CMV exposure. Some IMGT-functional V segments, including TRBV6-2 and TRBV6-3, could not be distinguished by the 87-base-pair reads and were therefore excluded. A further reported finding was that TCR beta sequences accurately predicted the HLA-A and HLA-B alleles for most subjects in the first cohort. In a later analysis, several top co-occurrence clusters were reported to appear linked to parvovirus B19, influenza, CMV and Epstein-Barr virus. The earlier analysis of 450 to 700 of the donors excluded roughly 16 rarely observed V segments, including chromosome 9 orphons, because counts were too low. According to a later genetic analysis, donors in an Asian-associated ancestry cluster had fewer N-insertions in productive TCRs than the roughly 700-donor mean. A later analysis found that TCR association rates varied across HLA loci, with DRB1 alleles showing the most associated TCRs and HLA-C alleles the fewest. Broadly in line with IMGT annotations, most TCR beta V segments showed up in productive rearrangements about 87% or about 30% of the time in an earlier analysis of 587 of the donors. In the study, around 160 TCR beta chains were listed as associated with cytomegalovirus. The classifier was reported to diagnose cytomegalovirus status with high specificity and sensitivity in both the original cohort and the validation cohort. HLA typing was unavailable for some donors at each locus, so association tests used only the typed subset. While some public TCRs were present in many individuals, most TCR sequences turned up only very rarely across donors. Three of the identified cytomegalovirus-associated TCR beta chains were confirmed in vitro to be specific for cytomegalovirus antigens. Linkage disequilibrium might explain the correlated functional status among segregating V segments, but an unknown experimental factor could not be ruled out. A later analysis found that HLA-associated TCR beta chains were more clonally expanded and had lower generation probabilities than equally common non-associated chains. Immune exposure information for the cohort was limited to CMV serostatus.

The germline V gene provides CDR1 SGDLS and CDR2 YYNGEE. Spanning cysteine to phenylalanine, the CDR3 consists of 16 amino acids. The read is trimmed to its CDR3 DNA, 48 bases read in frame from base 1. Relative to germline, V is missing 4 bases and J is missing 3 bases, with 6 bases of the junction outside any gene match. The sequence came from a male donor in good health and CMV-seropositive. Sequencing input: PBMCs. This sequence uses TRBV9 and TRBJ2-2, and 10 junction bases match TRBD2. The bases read TGTGCCAGCAGCCCACGGACTAGCGGATACACCGGGGAGCTGTTTTTT. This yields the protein CASSPRTSGYTGELFF. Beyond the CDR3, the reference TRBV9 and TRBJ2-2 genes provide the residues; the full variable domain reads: DSGVTQTPKHLITATGQRVTLRCSPRSGDLSVYWYQQSLDQGLQFLIQYYNGEERAKGNILERFSAQQFPDLHSELNLSSLELGDSALYFCASSPRTSGYTGELFFGEGSRLTVL.